A selection of T cell receptor beta chains follows, all from one sample in a study of shared clonotypes between healthy human individuals. Only in-frame clones appear in the TCRdb table, and some are missing; sequencing was by immunoSEQ multiplex PCR. Altogether some 2,100,000 clones are present, approximately 96% being singletons, with the ten largest covering around 0.13%. Sequencing was performed on naive CD4+ T cells sorted from blood. The source of these receptors is a man aged 18 to 29 in good health. Each CDR3 is given with its conserved first and last residue. Each record gives: V gene, clone size, J gene, D gene, CDR3 protein, CDR3 DNA. The D gene is left open where the match is weak. Clone size is not always given. Where it is, it says once, few, many or a class for expanded clones.

>TRBV11-2|NA|TRBJ1-2|TRBD1
CASSLGQGYGYTF
TGTGCCAGCAGCTTAGGACAGGGCTATGGCTACACCTTC
>TRBV7-2|once|TRBJ1-2|NA
CASSPEPGPGNGYTF
TGTGCCAGCAGCCCCGAACCGGGTCCGGGCAATGGCTACACCTTC
>TRBV7-2|NA|TRBJ1-1|TRBD1
CASSPDRGSNTEAFF
TGTGCCAGCAGCCCCGACAGGGGATCGAACACTGAAGCTTTCTTT
>TRBV7-2|NA|TRBJ2-1|NA
CASSLLGSSSYNEQFF
TGTGCCAGCAGCTTATTGGGTTCGAGCTCCTACAATGAGCAGTTCTTC
>TRBV29-1|NA|TRBJ2-7|NA
CSAATGPEQYF
TGCAGCGCGGCAACAGGGCCCGAGCAGTACTTC
>TRBV28|once|TRBJ1-1|NA
CASSMPRWDTEAFF
TGTGCCAGCAGTATGCCTAGATGGGACACTGAAGCTTTCTTT
>TRBV5-1|NA|TRBJ2-3|TRBD2
CASSLTSGPDTQYF
TGCGCCAGCAGCCTAACTAGCGGACCAGATACGCAGTATTTT
>TRBV18|NA|TRBJ1-2|NA
CASSPSLPDYEGYTF
TGTGCCAGCTCACCGTCCCTGCCAGATTATGAAGGCTACACCTTC
>TRBV10-3|NA|TRBJ2-2|NA
CAISGQMNTGELFF
TGTGCCATCAGTGGACAGATGAACACCGGGGAGCTGTTTTTT
>TRBV30|NA|TRBJ1-1|NA
CAWSAGTFTGNVVRTEAFF
TGTGCCTGGAGCGCTGGCACATTCACAGGGAATGTGGTACGCACTGAAGCTTTCTTT
>TRBV28|NA|TRBJ2-7|TRBD1
CASSTPGQGANEQYF
TGTGCCAGCAGTACTCCGGGACAGGGGGCCAACGAGCAGTACTTC
>TRBV5-4|once|TRBJ2-6|NA
CASSLGAGFFSGANVLTF
TGTGCCAGCAGCTTGGGGGCAGGGTTCTTTTCTGGGGCCAACGTCCTGACTTTC
>TRBV6-5|NA|TRBJ2-7|NA
CASSLLQGFSYEQYF
TGTGCCAGCAGTTTGCTACAGGGTTTCTCCTACGAGCAGTACTTC
>TRBV10-3|NA|TRBJ2-2|NA
CAISGTKKNTGELFF
TGTGCCATCAGCGGGACAAAAAAGAACACCGGGGAGCTGTTTTTT
>TRBV6-5|NA|TRBJ2-1|TRBD2
CASSRLAGGYNEQFF
TGTGCCAGCAGCAGACTAGCGGGAGGGTACAATGAGCAGTTCTTC
>TRBV11-2|NA|TRBJ2-4|TRBD1
CASSFYRGLSKNIQYF
TGTGCCAGCAGCTTTTACAGGGGGCTTTCCAAAAACATTCAGTACTTC
>TRBV6-1|once|TRBJ2-3|NA
CASSASGILTDTQYF
TGTGCCAGCAGTGCTTCGGGGATACTAACAGATACGCAGTATTTT
>TRBV7-3|NA|TRBJ2-4|NA
CASTEAGREDIQYF
TGTGCCAGCACAGAGGCGGGGCGAGAGGACATTCAGTACTTC
>TRBV10-2|NA|TRBJ1-3|NA
CASSDRGPGNTIYF
TGCGCCAGCAGTGACAGGGGACCTGGAAACACCATATATTTT
>TRBV13|NA|TRBJ2-7|TRBD2
CASSLRRYGGFYEQYF
TGTGCCAGCAGCTTACGAAGGTACGGGGGGTTCTACGAGCAGTACTTC
>TRBV4-1|NA|TRBJ2-5|NA
CASSQNQGGNQETQYF
TGCGCCAGCAGCCAAAACCAGGGGGGTAACCAAGAGACCCAGTACTTC
>TRBV5-1|NA|TRBJ2-3|TRBD2
CASSLLPLAGGPIDTQYF
TGCGCCAGCAGCTTACTTCCCCTGGCGGGAGGGCCCATAGATACGCAGTATTTT
>TRBV7-8|NA|TRBJ2-1|NA
CASSLEEGPQQQFF
TGTGCCAGCAGCTTAGAAGAGGGACCCCAGCAGCAGTTCTTC
>TRBV6-6|few|TRBJ1-1|NA
CASSYPPGGFITEAFF
TGTGCCAGCAGTTACCCGCCGGGTGGGTTCATTACTGAAGCTTTCTTT
>TRBV5-1|NA|TRBJ2-3|NA
CASSLLPSTSTDTQYF
TGCGCCAGCAGCCTCCTCCCCTCGACCAGCACAGATACGCAGTATTTT
>TRBV5-4|NA|TRBJ2-7|TRBD2
CASSLVEVGLAGNYEQYF
TGTGCCAGCAGCTTGGTCGAGGTGGGACTAGCGGGCAACTACGAGCAGTACTTC
>TRBV28|NA|TRBJ1-5|NA
CASSLDVIGSHSNQPQHF
TGTGCCAGCAGTTTAGACGTAATCGGGTCTCATAGCAATCAGCCCCAGCATTTT
>TRBV2|once|TRBJ2-4|NA
CASIAGVDAKNIQYF
TGTGCCAGCATCGCAGGGGTTGACGCCAAAAACATTCAGTACTTC
>TRBV5-4|NA|TRBJ1-1|NA
CASSLGGGGNTEAFF
TGTGCCAGCAGCTTGGGGGGCGGAGGGAACACTGAAGCTTTCTTT
>TRBV27|NA|TRBJ1-6|NA
CASSAGQPLYNSPLHF
TGTGCCAGCAGTGCCGGACAGCCTCTTTATAATTCACCCCTCCACTTT
>TRBV5-1|NA|TRBJ2-5|NA
CASSSGQPETQYF
TGCGCCAGCAGCTCGGGACAACCAGAGACCCAGTACTTC
>TRBV7-7|NA|TRBJ2-2|NA
CASSLDSSNTGELFF
TGTGCTAGCAGCTTAGACAGTTCGAACACCGGGGAGCTGTTTTTT
>TRBV28|once|TRBJ2-3|TRBD1
CASSLSSGTGSTDTQYF
TGTGCCAGCAGTTTATCATCCGGGACAGGGAGCACAGATACGCAGTATTTT
>TRBV2|NA|TRBJ1-1|NA
CASSEAESTAGAFF
TGTGCCAGCAGTGAAGCGGAATCTACAGCAGGGGCTTTCTTT
>TRBV19|NA|TRBJ1-2|NA
CATTRESNYGYTF
TGTGCCACCACCCGAGAGTCTAACTATGGCTACACCTTC
>TRBV6-6|NA|TRBJ2-5|NA
CASSYSFGPLEETQYF
TGTGCCAGCAGTTACTCGTTCGGGCCGTTAGAAGAGACCCAGTACTTC
>TRBV6-1|NA|TRBJ1-5|TRBD1
CASHRDRGNQPQHF
TGTGCCAGCCATCGGGACAGGGGGAATCAGCCCCAGCATTTT
>TRBV2|once|TRBJ1-2|NA
CASSEDVGYTF
TGTGCCAGCAGTGAAGATGTGGGCTACACCTTC
>TRBV10-1|once|TRBJ1-1|NA
CASRVMGRPYMNTEAFF
TGCGCCAGCAGGGTCATGGGACGGCCTTACATGAACACTGAAGCTTTCTTT
>TRBV10-1|NA|TRBJ2-4|TRBD2
CASSDGVAGGLLAKNIQYF
TGCGCCAGCAGTGATGGAGTAGCGGGGGGTTTGTTAGCCAAAAACATTCAGTACTTC
>TRBV7-9|NA|TRBJ1-1|NA
CASNPGGGNTEAFF
TGTGCCAGCAACCCTGGAGGCGGGAACACTGAAGCTTTCTTT
>TRBV6-1|NA|TRBJ2-7|NA
CASSEGPGTYEQYF
TGTGCCAGCAGTGAAGGTCCAGGGACCTACGAGCAGTACTTC
>TRBV7-3|NA|TRBJ2-3|TRBD2
CASSLVSGVGDTQYF
TGTGCCAGCAGCTTAGTTAGCGGGGTTGGGGATACGCAGTATTTT
>TRBV4-3|NA|TRBJ2-5|TRBD2
CASSQATVGLAVKETQYF
TGCGCCAGCAGCCAAGCCACGGTGGGACTAGCGGTTAAAGAGACCCAGTACTTC
>TRBV6-1|NA|TRBJ1-1|NA
CASSEVLGDTEAFF
TGTGCCAGCAGTGAGGTATTAGGAGACACTGAAGCTTTCTTT
>TRBV6-5|NA|TRBJ1-6|NA
CASSPGNSPLHF
TGTGCCAGCAGTCCGGGTAATTCACCCCTCCACTTT
>TRBV11-2|NA|TRBJ2-1|NA
CASSFLAREQFF
TGTGCCAGCAGCTTCCTAGCTCGTGAGCAGTTCTTC
>TRBV18|NA|TRBJ1-2|NA
CASSPGRGAIGYTF
TGTGCCAGCTCACCTGGACGGGGGGCGATCGGCTACACCTTC
>TRBV5-1|NA|TRBJ2-7|NA
CASSSGAPRDTYEQYF
TGCGCCAGCAGCTCCGGGGCCCCTCGGGATACCTACGAGCAGTACTTC
>TRBV19|NA|TRBJ1-2|NA
CASSTYSQGGSNGYTF
TGTGCCAGTAGTACCTACTCCCAGGGAGGGTCGAATGGCTACACCTTC
>TRBV14|NA|TRBJ1-2|NA
CASSRLVESTYTF
TGTGCCAGCAGCCGGCTTGTGGAGAGTACCTACACCTTC
>TRBV27|NA|TRBJ2-7|NA
CASSLHSLYEQYF
TGTGCCAGCAGTTTACACAGCCTCTACGAGCAGTACTTC